This T cell receptor (beta chain) was found in a study of blood T cell repertoires in COVID-19. About the research overall: The United States, Italy and Spain were the sources of the acute and convalescent COVID-19 samples. Nucleic acid was either cDNA or gDNA, and it came from T cells, B-cell-depleted T cells, or PBMCs.

The protocol was immunoSEQ multiplex PCR, while the TCRdb copy is restricted to in-frame clones and leaves out a portion. The sample holds about 400,000 clones; more than 70% are singletons and the top ten take roughly 1.2%. The V end lost 0 bases, the J end lost 7 bases, and 9 bases lay between the germline ends. Germline-derived CDR1 and CDR2 are MNHEY and SMNVEV (reference sequence). This CDR3 is 13 amino acids long. Sequenced input: peripheral blood. The rearrangement links TRBV27 to TRBJ1-2, with D maybe TRBD1 (5 bases). The sequence derives from a man between 40 and 49 years old with acute or convalescent COVID-19. CDR3 nucleotide sequence: TGTGCCAGCAGTTTATCGGCAGGGTCTGGCTACACCTTC. The encoded protein is CASSLSAGSGYTF.